The present T cell receptor (beta chain) was sequenced within a study of T-cell reconstitution after alpha-beta-depleted transplantation in children (TCRdb year 2016). Broadly, across the study: Using TCR repertoire profiling, the study followed T-cell immune reconstitution in a quantitative way in children after TCRalphabeta/CD19-depleted allogeneic hematopoietic cell transplantation.

To prepare the library, PCR was applied. The sequencer was an Illumina HiSeq 2500. Molecular barcoding was employed in the preparation of TCR libraries, with unique molecular identifiers being used to normalize TCRbeta repertoire quantification. Using fastp trimming at Q25 and MiXCR clonotype assembly, TCRdb reanalyzed the public sequencing data and kept in-frame beta chains. Each entry is one CDR3 protein sequence, shown with its most common DNA and genes. The sample table records 300,000 or so distinct CDR3 sequences; approximately 9.6% of these occur just once. Together, the top ten hold about 9.4% of the sample. This clonotype came up a few times. This receptor's antigen is unknown. No base quality values were provided; no much bigger clone lies one nucleotide off. The CDR3, from cysteine to phenylalanine, totals 14 residues. Of the read, only the CDR3 DNA is kept; its 42 bases are in frame from base 1. CDR1 and CDR2 (SGHDT, YYEEEE) derive from the germline V gene. The junction shows trimming of 4 bases on V and 9 bases on J, and the gene matches do not reach 7 bases of it.

The sequence derives from a human donor who donated a stem cell graft to a child with SCID. The sequence joins TRBV5-6 to TRBJ1-6, with 7 bases in between that match TRBD1. The source material was PBMCs from the stem cell graft donor, sampled from the stem cell graft. The base sequence is TGTGCCAGCAGCCTCGGGACAGTCATTTCACCCCTCCACTTT. Its protein product is CASSLGTVISPLHF.